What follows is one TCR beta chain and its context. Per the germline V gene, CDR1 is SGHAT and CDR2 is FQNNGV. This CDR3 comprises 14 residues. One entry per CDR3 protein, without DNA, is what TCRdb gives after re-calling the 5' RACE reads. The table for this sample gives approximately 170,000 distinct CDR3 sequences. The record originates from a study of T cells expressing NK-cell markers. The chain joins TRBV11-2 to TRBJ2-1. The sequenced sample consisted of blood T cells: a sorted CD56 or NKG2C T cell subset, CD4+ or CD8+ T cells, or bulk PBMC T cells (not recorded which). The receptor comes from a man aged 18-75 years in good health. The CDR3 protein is CASSSTFGTGEQFF.